The T cell receptor beta chain under discussion was sequenced for a study of cytotoxic CD8 clonotypes in ibrutinib-treated CLL. Study-wide results and caveats: Public clonotypes, an uncommon group, contracted or remained stable on treatment. Clonality was higher at ibrutinib response and returned toward baseline at progression. Sustained-remission and progressing patients diverged in sampling times.

Using immunoSEQ multiplex PCR, the repertoire was profiled, and TCRdb retains in-frame clones only, with some absent. Of nearly 300,000 clones detected, 60% to 80% appear once; the ten largest clones hold around 5.1%. V dropped 0 bases and J dropped 8 bases, with 15 bases sitting between them. Germline V gene sequence: CDR1 SGDLS, CDR2 YYNGEE. This CDR3 has 15 amino acids. As concerns this clone: What it binds is unknown.

Genomic DNA for TCR beta libraries, around 2.1 micrograms, came from cryopreserved PBMCs. The source is a human donor with chronic lymphocytic leukemia. V usage is TRBV9 and J usage is TRBJ2-1; D perhaps matches TRBD2 (5 bases). This material consisted of PBMCs, taken at disease progression, from a patient treated with ibrutinib. DNA of the CDR3: TGTGCCAGCAGCGTAGGCGGGCAGATGACCTATGAGCAGTTCTTC. It translates to CASSVGGQMTYEQFF.